This T cell receptor beta chain was captured in a study of shared clonotypes between healthy human individuals (dated by TCRdb to 2018 to 2021). Some background on the complete study: A couple of women and a few men aged 18 to 49 years were included in the cohort. For each donor, CD4 naive and CD4 memory were each given three plates, CD8 naive was given two plates, and CD8 memory was given one plate. To estimate repertoire size and how much clonotypes are shared between individuals, the study performed deep sequencing of blood TCR repertoires from five healthy adults. To increase sequencing depth and limit assay-specific biases, TCR repertoire library preparation and sequencing were carried out by different laboratories using diverse techniques. Each donor's leukapheresis produced roughly between about 0.8 and 8.9 billion PBMCs. Overall study outcomes, separate from this receptor: Larger estimated clonotype richness was generally found for naive subsets than for memory subsets. Based on pairwise subsampling, the degree of clonotype sharing among donors was expected to be affected by sequencing depth. When a few donors were compared, the shared fraction of clonotypes was roughly 5% for naive CD4, approximately 3.5% for naive CD8, roughly 2.3% for memory CD4, and under 0.5% for memory CD8. Incomplete sequencing was indicated by rarefaction of sorted-subset datasets, despite the large sequencing depth. Compared with non-shared clonotypes, the clonotypes found in all four sorted-subset donors had higher generation probabilities. Sampling was restricted to blood, and TCR repertoires in tissue are likely to differ from TCR repertoires in blood. The small number of donors limited the genetic and exposure-history diversity represented.

Comments on this clone: Its antigen is not yet known. No clone much larger than this one lies a single base away; base qualities are absent.

Healthy HIV-negative adults with no recently reported acute infections or vaccinations were included as donors. All donors were Caucasian adults living in Nashville, Tennessee, USA. CD4+ T cells were enriched by magnetic negative selection, after which naive cells were positively selected on CD45RA and the negative fraction was taken as the memory subset. Blood was obtained by leukapheresis, after which PBMCs were separated by Ficoll-Histopaque density gradient centrifugation and cryopreserved in liquid nitrogen vapor phase. Analytical flow cytometry was used to check the purity and quantity of every magnetically sorted T cell population. Genomic DNA was isolated from every sorted fraction and measured by UV absorbance on a Nanodrop 2000c. The CDR3 sequence holds 18 residues, the cysteine and phenylalanine included. Here the CDR3 DNA is all that survives: 54 bases in frame from base 1. V has 3 bases trimmed and J has 4 bases trimmed; junction bases matching no gene number 8. The germline V gene encodes CDR1 KGHSH and CDR2 LQKENI.

Using the deep immunoSEQ assay, multiplex PCR amplified TCR CDR3 regions from genomic DNA. Extracted genomic DNA from each cell subset was distributed evenly across all wells of several immunoSEQ 96-well plates, and each plate was treated as a replicate. For sorted subsets, roughly 200 ng of genomic DNA, equivalent to 25,000 to 35,000 T cell genomes, went into each replicate PCR. Purified libraries were measured with a Qubit 3.0 fluorometer, size-checked on a Bioanalyzer 2100, and measured again with the KAPA Library Quantification kit. Each immunoSEQ 96-well plate was sequenced on its own single-read 150-cycle Illumina NextSeq 550 flow cell. As for the authors' bioinformatics: The immunoSEQ output contained only junctional sequences without quality scores, so filtering could not match that applied to full-length reads. To assign V/J genes and CDR3, sequences were annotated using PyIR, a Python wrapper for IgBLAST v1.9, with IMGT germline references. Reads were filtered out if the reads had weak V/J assignments (E-value above 1e-6), no CDR3, stop codons, out-of-frame junctions, or ambiguous translated residues. V3J clonotypes were defined by identical inferred V gene, J gene, and CDR3 amino acid sequence. The percentage overlap between two repertoires was calculated by dividing the number of shared unique clonotypes by the size of the smaller repertoire. Richness of each repertoire was evaluated using RTK rarefaction, the Chao1 estimator, and Recon v2.1 estimates of unobserved clonotypes. Generation probabilities for all TCRbeta clonotypes obtained by the gDNA method from a handful of donors were computed using OLGA. This is the immuneACCESS table as TCRdb keeps it, with only in-frame sequences that have V and J called. A part of the clones is gone; compared with another copy, unresolved V genes explain less than half, and the rest is unexplained. V and J calls and clone size come straight from that table; D and trimming were deduced from the DNA. The sample yields over 1.5 million clones; 95% to 99% were counted once. The top ten constitute approximately 0.45% of the sample.

The TCR was taken from a man aged 25 to 40 in good health. The chain joins TRBV18 to TRBJ2-2; the central 13 bases match TRBD2. The specimen was naive CD4+ T cells sorted from blood. This specimen's cell subset or site label, interpreted: CD45RA+ positively selected. The CDR3 corresponds to CASSPLGLAGASTGELFF. The nucleotide sequence is TGTGCCAGCTCACCCCTCGGACTAGCGGGAGCTTCCACCGGGGAGCTGTTTTTT.